This T cell receptor beta chain was retrieved from a study of CD8+CD57+ T cells in acquired aplastic anemia. Genomic DNA served as template for TCR beta VDJ and CDR3 profiling. TCRdb re-called the reads with MiXCR, one entry per CDR3 protein. The data hold more than 250,000 distinct CDR3 sequences, with roughly three fifths observed a single time. The receptor comes from a human donor with severe aplastic anemia or a healthy control (not recorded which). Sequencing was carried out using sorted CD4+, CD8+, or CD8+CD57+ T cells (not recorded which) from PBMCs.

As DNA, the CDR3 is TGTGCCATCGGCAGGGTAGAGCGCGAGCAGTACTTC. It translates to CAIGRVEREQYF. The chain employs TRBV10-3 and TRBJ2-7; possibly TRBD1 for D (5 bases). The CDR3 sequence is 12 residues long. Germline values: CDR1 ENHRY, CDR2 SYGVKD. V was pared by 8 bases and J by 6 bases, with 14 bases between.